The next 27 T cell receptor beta chains were all read from a single sample in a study of cytotoxic CD8 clonotypes in ibrutinib-treated CLL. The repertoire was sequenced with immunoSEQ multiplex PCR; TCRdb's copy has only in-frame clones and lacks some. The data hold 58,000 or so clones, with roughly 59% observed a single time. The source material was PBMCs, sampled after 12 months of ibrutinib treatment. Every receptor here comes from a human donor with chronic lymphocytic leukemia.

The chain has TRBV9 and TRBJ2-3; 10 nucleotides align to TRBD2. With V trimmed by 2 bases and J by 1 base, 4 bases remained unmatched. The CDR3 extends over 16 amino acids. Germline lookup yields CDR1 SGDLS and CDR2 YYNGEE. CDR3 in amino acids: CASSVRTSGRTDTQYF. In DNA form, the CDR3 reads TGTGCCAGCAGCGTTCGGACTAGCGGACGCACAGATACGCAGTATTTT.

This chain links TRBV11-2 with TRBJ2-6; 8 bases map to TRBD1. With 4 bases clipped from V and 0 bases from J, the junction kept 11 bases outside the gene matches. CDR1 SGHAT and CDR2 FQNNGV come from the germline V gene. CDR3 length: 19 amino acids. The CDR3 coding sequence is TGTGCCAGCAGCTCCCCATTCCCGACAGGGGCCTCTGGGGCCAACGTCCTGACTTTC. It yields the protein CASSSPFPTGASGANVLTF.

Many counts were recorded for this clone. The V and J genes are TRBV7-2 and TRBJ2-3; perhaps TRBD2 as D (6 bases). The CDR3 extends over 16 amino acids. Trimming stripped 1 base from V and 2 bases from J, with 13 bases between. Germline V gene sequence: CDR1 SGHTA, CDR2 FQGNSA. CDR3: CASSLVASGVTDTQYF. The CDR3 bases are TGTGCCAGCAGCTTAGTGGCGTCGGGAGTCACAGATACGCAGTATTTT.

There are many counts of this clone. The gene calls are TRBV18 and TRBJ1-1; no clear D gene. The V end was cut by 3 bases, the J end by 6 bases, with 8 bases between. The length of the CDR3 is 12 residues. CDR1 and CDR2 from the germline V gene are KGHSH and LQKENI. CDR3 residues: CASSPDSSEAFF. The DNA of the CDR3 is TGTGCCAGCTCACCCGACTCATCTGAAGCTTTCTTT.

This chain links TRBV6-5 with TRBJ1-1; possibly TRBD1 for D (6 bases). The CDR3 length is 14 residues. CDR1 is MNHEY and CDR2 is SVGAGI in the germline V gene. Trimming removed 7 bases at V and 4 bases at J, with 16 bases between. The CDR3 coding sequence is TGTGCCAGCAACGGCCACAGGGAGGGCACTGAAGCTTTCTTT. It is translated as CASNGHREGTEAFF.

This clone has just a few counts. The chain joins TRBV6-1 to TRBJ1-5; D is possibly TRBD1 (5 bases). The CDR3 has 14 residues. From germline, CDR1 is MNHNS and CDR2 SASEGT. The CDR3 sequence is CASGRRNSGQPQHF. CDR3 bases: TGTGCTTCGGGGCGACGCAACAGCGGGCAGCCCCAGCATTTT.

CDR3 nucleotide sequence: TGTGCCAGCAGCGTTACTAGCGGGATATCAAGGACCGGGGAGCTGTTTTTT. Its translation is CASSVTSGISRTGELFF. This chain uses TRBV9 with TRBJ2-2; 10 bases line up with TRBD2. In germline, CDR1 is SGDLS, CDR2 YYNGEE. The V segment lost 2 bases and the J segment 5 bases; nucleotides outside the gene matches: 9. This CDR3 has 17 amino acids.

The rearrangement links TRBV6-6 to TRBJ1-2, with 8 bases matching TRBD1. Trimming at V came to 2 bases and at J to 7 bases, leaving 6 bases not matched to a gene. There are 14 residues in the CDR3. Germline CDR1 reads MNHNY; CDR2 reads SVGAGI (reference sequence). CDR3 loop: CASSYQDREGGYTF. As DNA, the CDR3 is TGTGCCAGCAGTTACCAGGACAGGGAGGGTGGCTACACCTTC.

V usage is TRBV5-1 and J usage is TRBJ1-2; 11 positions agree with TRBD1. This CDR3 is built from 14 residues. The V gene's germline CDR1 is SGHRS and CDR2 YFSETQ. The CDR3 reads CGSRTGGLIGGYTF. For the CDR3, the DNA is TGCGGGTCGCGGACAGGGGGCTTAATTGGAGGCTACACCTTC.

The chain recombines TRBV5-1 with TRBJ2-7, with D hard to call. The CDR3 covers 14 residues. Germline loops: CDR1 SGHRS, CDR2 YFSETQ. Trimming stripped 2 bases from V and 2 bases from J, with 11 bases between. The CDR3 DNA follows: TGCGCCAGCAGCTTAGAACCTCGGACCTACGAGCAGTACGTC. This codes for CASSLEPRTYEQYV.

This rearrangement joins TRBV27 to TRBJ1-2, with 9 bases that match TRBD1. Per germline, CDR1 MNHEY and CDR2 SMNVEV (reference sequence). J was trimmed by 6 bases and V by 7 bases; bases with no gene match: 9. The CDR3 totals 14 residues. Here the CDR3 DNA reads TGTGCCAGCACAACCGGGACAGGGCTGAATGGCTACACCTTC. This encodes CASTTGTGLNGYTF.

CDR3 DNA sequence: TGTGCCAGCAGCGAAGACAGTAGCAATCAGCCCCAGCATTTT. Protein sequence: CASSEDSSNQPQHF. The chain combines TRBV7-9 with TRBJ1-5; D might be TRBD1 (5 bases). Trimming stripped 5 bases from V and 0 bases from J, with 8 bases between. Germline assignment: CDR1 SEHNR and CDR2 FQNEAQ (reference sequence). The CDR3 totals 14 residues.

The chain uses TRBV29-1 and TRBJ1-2; no firm D call. The V gene lost 7 bases and the J gene lost 6 bases, with 3 bases spanning the gap. The CDR3 runs 8 residues. Looked up from germline, CDR1 is SQVTM and CDR2 is ANQGSEA. The CDR3 nucleotides read TGCAGCGCAGATGGCTACACCTTC. Protein sequence: CSADGYTF.

The V and J genes are TRBV10-3 and TRBJ2-3; possibly TRBD1 or TRBD2 for D (5 bases each). CDR3 size: 14 residues. V lost 7 bases to trimming and J lost 1 base, with 12 bases between them. Per germline, CDR1 ENHRY and CDR2 SYGVKD. In nucleotides, the CDR3 is TGTGCCATCAAGGGACCCCTTGGCACAGATACGCAGTATTTT. It yields the protein CAIKGPLGTDTQYF.

The chain has TRBV4-1 and TRBJ2-5, with D perhaps matching TRBD1 (6 bases). Germline V gives CDR1 MGHRA, CDR2 YSYEKL. This CDR3 region has 15 residues. Deletions cut 0 bases from V and 4 bases from J, with 12 bases between. The CDR3 bases are TGCGCCAGCAGCCAAGACGTGTCCAGGGGAGAGACCCAGTACTTC. It codes for CASSQDVSRGETQYF.

In this sample, this clone turned up many times. The chain has TRBV27 and TRBJ1-5, with D possibly being TRBD1 (6 bases). This CDR3 is built from 15 residues. Germline-derived CDR1 and CDR2 are MNHEY and SMNVEV (reference sequence). Trimming took off 2 bases at V and 2 bases at J, with 10 bases between the two ends. CDR3 region: CASSLQGLGNQPQHF. DNA of the CDR3: TGTGCCAGCAGTTTACAGGGGTTGGGCAATCAGCCCCAGCATTTT.

This chain uses TRBV4-1 with TRBJ2-4, with unresolved D. The CDR3 has 15 amino acids. CDR1 is MGHRA and CDR2 is YSYEKL in the germline V gene. V was cut by 3 bases and J by 1 base, with 10 bases left in between. In DNA form, the CDR3 reads TGCGCCAGCAGCCATACAAGCGATGCCAAAAACATTCAGTACTTC. Its protein product is CASSHTSDAKNIQYF.

The rearrangement links TRBV15 to TRBJ2-2, with 7 bases that match TRBD1. Germline loops: CDR1 LNHNV, CDR2 YYDKDF (reference sequence). The CDR3 has 16 amino acids. The V segment lost 4 bases and the J segment 5 bases; nucleotides outside the gene matches: 10. The CDR3 here is CATSNKQGFRTGELFF. The CDR3 coding sequence is TGTGCCACCAGCAACAAACAGGGGTTTCGGACCGGGGAGCTGTTTTTT. Together with reference TRBV15 and TRBJ2-2, the CDR3 gives the full variable domain: DAMVIQNPRYQVTQFGKPVTLSCSQTLNHNVMYWYQQKSSQAPKLLFHYYDKDFNNEADTPDNFQSRRPNTSFCFLDIRSPGLGDTAMYLCATSNKQGFRTGELFFGEGSRLTVL.

The chain uses TRBV4-2 and TRBJ2-5; no clear D gene. With 0 bases removed from V and 6 bases from J, the gap between germline ends came to 5 bases. The CDR3 extends over 12 amino acids. Germline CDR1 is LGHNA and CDR2 is YNFKEQ. CDR3 bases: TGTGCCAGCAGCCAAGATCGACAGACCCAGTACTTC. It encodes CASSQDRQTQYF.

This clone was seen many times. CDR3 DNA: TGCGCCAGCAGCTCTTCCGGGACAGGGAACACTGAAGCTTTCTTT. The encoded protein is CASSSSGTGNTEAFF. The J gene is TRBJ1-1, the V gene TRBV5-1; 8 bases agree with TRBD1. J gave up 1 base and V 3 bases, and 5 bases lay outside the gene matches. The CDR3 covers 15 residues. Germline V gene sequence: CDR1 SGHRS, CDR2 YFSETQ.

CDR3: CASSPLSPLNDRGRSGNTIYF. CDR3 sequence (DNA): TGTGCCAGCTCACCCCTCAGTCCCCTTAACGACAGGGGGCGCTCCGGAAACACCATATATTTT. V gene TRBV18 combines with J gene TRBJ1-3, with TRBD1 identical over 10 bases. Trimming removed 3 bases from V and 4 bases from J; junction bases left unmatched: 21. The CDR3 runs to 21 residues. Germline V gene lookup returns CDR1 KGHSH and CDR2 LQKENI.

The rearrangement joins TRBV5-1 to TRBJ2-5, with 13 bases lining up with TRBD2. The CDR3 loop spans 18 amino acids. Trimming at V came to 1 base and at J to 2 bases, leaving 8 bases not matched to a gene. Germline V gives CDR1 SGHRS, CDR2 YFSETQ. The CDR3 region has the DNA TGCGCCAGCAGCTTGTTTGGGACTAGCGGGATGCAACAAGAGACCCAGTACTTC. The encoded protein is CASSLFGTSGMQQETQYF.

This chain joins TRBV7-2 and TRBJ1-5; 7 positions match TRBD1. Losses at the gene ends were 4 bases for V and 5 bases for J; bases not matched to a gene: 5. This CDR3 has 14 residues. Germline V gene lookup returns CDR1 SGHTA and CDR2 FQGNSA. The DNA of the CDR3 is TGTGCCAGCAGCTCAGGGGGATTCGATCAGCCCCAGCATTTT. This codes for CASSSGGFDQPQHF.

The genes are TRBV28 and TRBJ1-2; D is undetermined. The length of the CDR3 is 12 residues. In germline, CDR1 is MDHEN, CDR2 SYDVKM. The V end lost 8 bases, the J end lost 7 bases, and 14 bases lay between the germline ends. The CDR3 DNA reads as TGTGCCAGCCAAGGGAGTTCGGGTGGCTACACCTTC. Amino acid sequence: CASQGSSGGYTF.

This clone appeared a few times. This rearrangement joins TRBV7-9 to TRBJ1-4; D is unclear. Germline V gene lookup returns CDR1 SEHNR and CDR2 FQNEAQ (reference sequence). The length of the CDR3 is 12 residues. With 5 bases removed from V and 8 bases from J, the gap between germline ends came to 9 bases. The CDR3 DNA sequence: TGTGCCAGCAGCCGTAGGGCCGAAAAACTGTTTTTT. Protein: CASSRRAEKLFF.

This clone was seen only a few times. The same CDR3 also results from other DNA sequences found in this sample. V and J are TRBV9 and TRBJ1-1; 7 bases are shared with TRBD1. Germline CDR1 SGDLS, CDR2 YYNGEE. V trimming: 4 bases; J trimming: 1 base; junction bases outside the gene matches: 4. The CDR3 runs to 14 residues. The CDR3 DNA is TGTGCCAGCAGCCCGCGACAGGGGAACACTGAAGCTTTCTTT. Protein: CASSPRQGNTEAFF.

V usage is TRBV19 and J usage is TRBJ2-1; D remains unclear. The V gene's germline CDR1 is LNHDA and CDR2 SQIVND (reference sequence). This CDR3 has 15 residues. Trimming left V 2 bases short and J 9 bases short, with 17 bases between. The CDR3 here is CASSIPPPSPGEQFF. The DNA of the CDR3 is TGTGCCAGTAGTATACCCCCCCCCAGCCCCGGTGAGCAGTTCTTC. Full variable domain (remainder filled in from reference TRBV19 and TRBJ2-1): DGGITQSPKYLFRKEGQNVTLSCEQNLNHDAMYWYRQDPGQGLRLIYYSQIVNDFQKGDIAEGYSVSREKKESFPLTVTSAQKNPTAFYLCASSIPPPSPGEQFFGPGTRLTVL.